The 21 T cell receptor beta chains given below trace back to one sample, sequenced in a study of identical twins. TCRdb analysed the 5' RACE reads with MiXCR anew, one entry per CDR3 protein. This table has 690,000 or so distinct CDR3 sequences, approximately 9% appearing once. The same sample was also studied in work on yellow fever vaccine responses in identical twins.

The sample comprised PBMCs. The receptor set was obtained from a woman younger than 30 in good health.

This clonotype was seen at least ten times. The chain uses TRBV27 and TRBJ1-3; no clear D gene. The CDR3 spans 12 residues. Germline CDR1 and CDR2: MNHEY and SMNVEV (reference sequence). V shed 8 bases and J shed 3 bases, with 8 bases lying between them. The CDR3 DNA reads TGTGCCAGCGGGGAGGGTGGAAACACCATATATTTT. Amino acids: CASGEGGNTIYF.

This chain's CDR3 is CASSPSLGESKTQYF. CDR3 sequence (DNA): TGTGCCAGCAGCCCTAGTCTGGGGGAGTCGAAGACCCAGTACTTC. The chain combines TRBV6-1 with TRBJ2-5; possibly TRBD1 or TRBD2 for D (5 bases each). The CDR3 has 15 residues. CDR1 is MNHNS and CDR2 is SASEGT in the germline V gene. The V and J ends lost 6 bases and 6 bases respectively, with 20 bases between them.

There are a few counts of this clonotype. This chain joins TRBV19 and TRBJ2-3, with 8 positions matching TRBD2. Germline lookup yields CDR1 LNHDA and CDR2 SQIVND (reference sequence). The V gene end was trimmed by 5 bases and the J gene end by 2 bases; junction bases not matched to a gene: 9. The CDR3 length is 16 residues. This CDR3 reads CASSLLTSGPTDTQYF. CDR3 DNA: TGTGCCAGTAGTCTCTTAACTAGCGGACCCACAGATACGCAGTATTTT.

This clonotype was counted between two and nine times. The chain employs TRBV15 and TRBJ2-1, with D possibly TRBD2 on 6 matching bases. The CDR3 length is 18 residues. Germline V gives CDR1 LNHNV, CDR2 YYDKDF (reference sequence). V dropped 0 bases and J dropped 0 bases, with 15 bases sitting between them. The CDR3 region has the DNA TGTGCCACCAGCAGAGACATTGGGCGGGGAAGCTCCTACAATGAGCAGTTCTTC. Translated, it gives CATSRDIGRGSSYNEQFF.

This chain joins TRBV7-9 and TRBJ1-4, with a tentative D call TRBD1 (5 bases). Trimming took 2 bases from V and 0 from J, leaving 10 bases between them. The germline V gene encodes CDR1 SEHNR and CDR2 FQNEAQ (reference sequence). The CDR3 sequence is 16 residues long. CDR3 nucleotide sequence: TGTGCCAGCAGCTTAATGCAGGGAGCAACTAATGAAAAACTGTTTTTT. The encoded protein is CASSLMQGATNEKLFF.

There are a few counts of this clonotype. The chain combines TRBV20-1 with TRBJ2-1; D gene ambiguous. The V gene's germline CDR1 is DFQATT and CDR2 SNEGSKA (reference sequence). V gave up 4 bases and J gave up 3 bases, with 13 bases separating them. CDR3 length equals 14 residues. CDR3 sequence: CSATSSGLYNEQFF. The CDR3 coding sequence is TGCAGTGCTACCTCCTCCGGGCTCTACAATGAGCAGTTCTTC.

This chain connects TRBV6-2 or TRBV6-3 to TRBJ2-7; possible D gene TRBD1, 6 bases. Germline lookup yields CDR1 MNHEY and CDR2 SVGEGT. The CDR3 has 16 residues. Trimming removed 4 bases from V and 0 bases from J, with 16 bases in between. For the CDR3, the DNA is TGTGCCAGCAGTTCGCTACAGGGTGGTTTCTCCTACGAGCAGTACTTC. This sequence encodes CASSSLQGGFSYEQYF.

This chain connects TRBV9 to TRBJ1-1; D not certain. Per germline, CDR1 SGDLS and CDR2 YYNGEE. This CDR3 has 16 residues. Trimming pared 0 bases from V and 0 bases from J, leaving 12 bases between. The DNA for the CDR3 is TGTGCCAGCAGCGTAGGTACAGATTTAATGAACACTGAAGCTTTCTTT. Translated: CASSVGTDLMNTEAFF.

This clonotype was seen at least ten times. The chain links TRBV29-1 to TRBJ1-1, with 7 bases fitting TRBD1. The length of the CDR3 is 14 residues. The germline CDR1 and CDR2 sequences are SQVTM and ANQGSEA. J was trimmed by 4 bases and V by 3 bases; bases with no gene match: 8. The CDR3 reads CSVDRGSDGTEAFF. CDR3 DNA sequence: TGCAGCGTTGACAGGGGGAGCGACGGCACTGAAGCTTTCTTT.

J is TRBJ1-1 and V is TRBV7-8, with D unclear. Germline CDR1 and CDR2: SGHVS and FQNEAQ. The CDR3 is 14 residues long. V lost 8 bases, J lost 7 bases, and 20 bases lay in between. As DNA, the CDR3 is TGTGCCAGCGGATCATTCCCCTCAGGTGGTGAAGCTTTCTTT. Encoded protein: CASGSFPSGGEAFF.

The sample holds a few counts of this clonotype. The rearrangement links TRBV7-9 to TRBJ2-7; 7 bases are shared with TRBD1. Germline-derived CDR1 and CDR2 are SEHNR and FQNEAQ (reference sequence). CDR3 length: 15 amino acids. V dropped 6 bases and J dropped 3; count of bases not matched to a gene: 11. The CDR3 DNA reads TGTGCCAGCAGGTCAAATCGACAGGGAGACTACGAGCAGTACTTC. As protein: CASRSNRQGDYEQYF.

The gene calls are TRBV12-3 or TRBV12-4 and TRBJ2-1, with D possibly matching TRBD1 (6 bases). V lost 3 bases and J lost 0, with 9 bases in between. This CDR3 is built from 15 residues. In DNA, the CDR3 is TGTGCCAGCAGTTTCCGGACAGCCTCCTACAATGAGCAGTTCTTC. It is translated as CASSFRTASYNEQFF.

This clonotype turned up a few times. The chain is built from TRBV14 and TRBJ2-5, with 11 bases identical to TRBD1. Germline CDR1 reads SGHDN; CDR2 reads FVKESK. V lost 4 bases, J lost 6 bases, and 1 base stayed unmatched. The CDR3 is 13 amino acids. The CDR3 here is CASSPDRGQTQYF. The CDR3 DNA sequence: TGTGCCAGCAGCCCGGACAGGGGGCAGACCCAGTACTTC.

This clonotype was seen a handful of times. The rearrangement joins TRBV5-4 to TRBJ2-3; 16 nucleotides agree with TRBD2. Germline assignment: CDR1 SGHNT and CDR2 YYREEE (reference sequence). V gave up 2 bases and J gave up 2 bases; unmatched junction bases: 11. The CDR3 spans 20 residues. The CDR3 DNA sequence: TGTGCCAGCAGCTTACCGGGACTAGCGGGGGGGGCTGTGAACACAGATACGCAGTATTTT. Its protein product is CASSLPGLAGGAVNTDTQYF.

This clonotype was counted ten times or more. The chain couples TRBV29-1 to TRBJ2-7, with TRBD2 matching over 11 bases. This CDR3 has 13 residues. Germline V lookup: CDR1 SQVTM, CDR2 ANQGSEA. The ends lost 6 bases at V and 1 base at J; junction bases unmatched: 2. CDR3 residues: CSVRLAGSYEQYF. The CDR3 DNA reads TGCAGCGTCCGACTAGCGGGATCCTACGAGCAGTACTTC.

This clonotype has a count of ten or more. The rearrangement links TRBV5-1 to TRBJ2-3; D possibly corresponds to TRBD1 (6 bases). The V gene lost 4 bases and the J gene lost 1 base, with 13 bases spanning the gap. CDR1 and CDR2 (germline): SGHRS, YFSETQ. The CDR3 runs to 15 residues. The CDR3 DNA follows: TGCGCCAGCAGCCTTCTGGGGGCGGGCACAGATACGCAGTATTTT. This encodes CASSLLGAGTDTQYF.

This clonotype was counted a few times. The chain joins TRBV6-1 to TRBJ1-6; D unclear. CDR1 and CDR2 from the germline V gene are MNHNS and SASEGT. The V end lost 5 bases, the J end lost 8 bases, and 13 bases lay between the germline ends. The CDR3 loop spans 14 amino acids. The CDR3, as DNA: TGTGCCAGCAGTCTCGCAGAGAACTATTCACCCCTCCACTTT. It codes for CASSLAENYSPLHF.

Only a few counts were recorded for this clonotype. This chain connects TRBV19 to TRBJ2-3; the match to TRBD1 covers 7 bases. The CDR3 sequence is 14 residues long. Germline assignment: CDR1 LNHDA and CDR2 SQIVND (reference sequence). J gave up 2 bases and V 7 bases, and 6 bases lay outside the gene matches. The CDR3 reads CASTKQGPTDTQYF. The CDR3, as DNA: TGTGCCAGTACTAAACAGGGGCCCACAGATACGCAGTATTTT.

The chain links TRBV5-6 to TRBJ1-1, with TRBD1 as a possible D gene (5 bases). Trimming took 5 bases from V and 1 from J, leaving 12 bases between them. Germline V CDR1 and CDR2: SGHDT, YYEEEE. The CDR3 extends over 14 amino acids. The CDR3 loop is CASRVGRTNTEAFF. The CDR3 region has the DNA TGTGCCAGCAGGGTGGGGCGGACGAACACTGAAGCTTTCTTT.

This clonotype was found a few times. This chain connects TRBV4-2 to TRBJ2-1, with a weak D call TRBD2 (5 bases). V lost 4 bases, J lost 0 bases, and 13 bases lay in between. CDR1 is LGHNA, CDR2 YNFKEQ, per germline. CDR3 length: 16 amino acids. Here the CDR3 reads CASSLGLTSSYNEQFF. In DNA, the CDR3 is TGTGCCAGCAGCCTCGGACTCACGAGCTCCTACAATGAGCAGTTCTTC.

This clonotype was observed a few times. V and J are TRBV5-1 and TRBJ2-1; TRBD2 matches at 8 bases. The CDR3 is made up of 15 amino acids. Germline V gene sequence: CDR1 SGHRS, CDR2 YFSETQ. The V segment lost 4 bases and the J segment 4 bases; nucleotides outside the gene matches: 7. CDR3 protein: CASSRASGLYNEQFF. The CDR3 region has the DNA TGCGCCAGCAGCAGGGCTAGCGGGCTTTACAATGAGCAGTTCTTC.